This T cell receptor beta chain was sequenced for a study of radiation and T cells in renal cell carcinoma. In germline, CDR1 is SNHLY, CDR2 FYNNEI. The CDR3 loop spans 12 amino acids. Time point given: blood 2 weeks post-SBRT. This sample's treatment: 15 Gy SBRT to primary tumor, nephrectomy 4 weeks later. Using immunoSEQ multiplex PCR, the repertoire was profiled, and TCRdb retains in-frame clones only, with some absent. The sample yields approximately 120,000 clones, about four fifths seen once. The chain joins TRBV2 to TRBJ2-5; D is undetermined. The end of the DNA aligns better with TRBJ2-7, so the J call may be wrong. Sequenced material: blood, taken from a patient whose treatment included radiotherapy and nephrectomy. The TCR sequence derives from a man aged 50-59 years with renal cell carcinoma. The CDR3 DNA is TGTGCCAGCAGACCAACCTCCTACGAGCAGTACTTC. Its protein product is CASRPTSYEQYF.